The 13 T cell receptor beta chains below all came from one sample that was sequenced in a study of beta chain features in type 1 diabetes. Reverse transcribing all isolated RNA meant expressed TCRB transcripts were sequenced. Produced via immunoSEQ multiplex PCR; TCRdb's table is partial and in-frame only. The data show hundreds of thousands of clones, more than 9.5% seen once. Sequencing was done on a sample of naive CD4+ T cells from blood. The receptors shown here come from a woman between 18 and 30 years old in good health.

The rearrangement links TRBV5-4 to TRBJ1-4; D is uncertain. Trimming cost V 7 bases and J 5 bases, with 12 bases left between them. From germline, CDR1 is SGHNT and CDR2 YYREEE (reference sequence). The CDR3 is 13 amino acids. CDR3 in amino acids: CASQDRSNEKLFF. Here the CDR3 DNA reads TGTGCCAGCCAAGACCGTAGCAATGAAAAACTGTTTTTT.

This sequence joins TRBV14 and TRBJ2-4; D perhaps matches TRBD1 (6 bases). CDR1 and CDR2 from the germline V gene are SGHDN and FVKESK. V lost 2 bases to trimming and J lost 1 base, with 9 bases between them. This CDR3 spans 15 amino acids. The DNA of the CDR3 is TGTGCCAGCAGCCAACTGGGGGCGGCCAAAAACATTCAGTACTTC. This gives the protein CASSQLGAAKNIQYF.

Concerning this clone: In the same sample, other DNA sequences code for this CDR3. The chain combines TRBV5-4 with TRBJ2-3, with 9 bases lining up with TRBD2. V lost 4 bases to trimming and J lost 1 base; unmatched junction nucleotides: 1. CDR3 length: 14 amino acids. The V gene's germline CDR1 is SGHNT and CDR2 YYREEE (reference sequence). CDR3 DNA sequence: TGTGCCAGCAGCCCTAGCGGGGGCACAGATACGCAGTATTTT. It yields the protein CASSPSGGTDTQYF.

The chain carries TRBV5-1 and TRBJ1-2; D uncertain. This CDR3 comprises 13 residues. Germline V gives CDR1 SGHRS, CDR2 YFSETQ. V gave up 0 bases and J gave up 5 bases, with 8 bases separating them. This chain's CDR3 is CASSLGRIYGYTF. The CDR3 DNA sequence: TGCGCCAGCAGCTTGGGACGGATTTATGGCTACACCTTC.

This clone has a handful of counts. This chain connects TRBV18 to TRBJ2-3; D might be TRBD1 (5 bases). The CDR3 spans 13 residues. Trimming removed 8 bases from V and 4 bases from J, with 13 bases in between. Germline V gene lookup returns CDR1 KGHSH and CDR2 LQKENI. The CDR3 reads CASASQQADTQYF. The CDR3 coding sequence is TGTGCCAGCGCATCGCAACAGGCAGATACGCAGTATTTT.

This clone came up a few times. The rearrangement links TRBV7-9 to TRBJ2-7, with D tentatively TRBD1 (5 bases). Germline V gives CDR1 SEHNR, CDR2 FQNEAQ (reference sequence). The CDR3 extends over 12 amino acids. The V and J ends lost 3 bases and 4 bases respectively, with 7 bases between them. The CDR3 region has the DNA TGTGCCAGCAGCTTGACAGTTTACGAGCAGTACTTC. Translating it yields CASSLTVYEQYF.

This clone was counted between two and nine times. The chain joins TRBV7-2 to TRBJ2-1; 11 bases align to TRBD2. Germline V gene sequence: CDR1 SGHTA, CDR2 FQGNSA. Trimming removed 5 bases from V and 10 bases from J; junction bases left unmatched: 10. CDR3 length: 15 residues. CDR3 residues: CASSPGLAEVGEQFF. The CDR3 bases are TGTGCCAGCAGCCCGGGACTAGCGGAGGTTGGGGAGCAGTTCTTC. Together with reference TRBV7-2 and TRBJ2-1, the CDR3 gives the full variable domain: GAGVSQSPSNKVTEKGKDVELRCDPISGHTALYWYRQSLGQGLEFLIYFQGNSAPDKSGLPSDRFSAERTGGSVSTLTIQRTQQEDSAVYLCASSPGLAEVGEQFFGPGTRLTVL.

The V and J genes are TRBV9 and TRBJ2-3; D is undetermined. This CDR3 has 13 residues. Germline CDR1 and CDR2: SGDLS and YYNGEE. Trimming removed 0 bases from V and 2 bases from J, with 4 bases in between. The CDR3 sequence: CASSVEPTDTQYF. CDR3 DNA: TGTGCCAGCAGCGTAGAGCCCACAGATACGCAGTATTTT.

This clone was detected only a few times. The J gene is TRBJ2-3, the V gene TRBV2; D is uncertain. The CDR3 is 13 residues long. The germline gives CDR1 SNHLY, CDR2 FYNNEI. V was cut by 6 bases and J by 5 bases, with 12 bases left in between. CDR3 nucleotide sequence: TGTGCCAGCAGCGGGCCATCCAGAGATACGCAGTATTTT. Protein sequence: CASSGPSRDTQYF.

The chain uses TRBV6-6 and TRBJ2-7, with TRBD2 matching over 11 bases. Germline CDR1 reads MNHNY; CDR2 reads SVGAGI (reference sequence). The CDR3 has 14 residues. V lost 2 bases and J lost 10; bases outside the gene matches: 7. This CDR3 reads CASSYGTSGPAQYF. The CDR3 DNA reads TGTGCCAGCAGTTACGGGACTAGCGGCCCGGCACAGTACTTC.

This clone was counted between two and nine times. This chain uses TRBV7-2 with TRBJ2-1, with 14 bases that match TRBD2. The CDR3 has 15 residues. V lost 6 bases and J lost 8; bases outside the gene matches: 6. The germline CDR1 and CDR2 sequences are SGHTA and FQGNSA. CDR3 sequence reads: CASRGTSGSLHEQFF. The CDR3, as DNA: TGTGCCAGCAGGGGGACTAGCGGGAGCCTACATGAGCAGTTCTTC.

This clone turned up a few times. V is TRBV11-2 and J is TRBJ2-1, with 9 bases identical to TRBD1. Trimming at V came to 6 bases and at J to 8 bases, leaving 11 bases not matched to a gene. The CDR3 length is 15 residues. Germline V gene lookup returns CDR1 SGHAT and CDR2 FQNNGV. The CDR3 here is CASRQPGQGSYEQFF. The CDR3 DNA is TGTGCCAGCAGACAACCGGGACAGGGTAGCTATGAGCAGTTCTTC.

The V gene is TRBV7-7, the J gene TRBJ2-7; no clear D gene. This CDR3 has 15 residues. Germline V CDR1 and CDR2: SSHAT, FNYEAQ (reference sequence). The V end lost 0 bases, the J end lost 2 bases, and 11 bases lay between the germline ends. The CDR3 loop is CASSLAWWQTYEQYV. The CDR3 DNA sequence: TGTGCCAGCAGCTTAGCATGGTGGCAGACCTACGAGCAGTACGTC.